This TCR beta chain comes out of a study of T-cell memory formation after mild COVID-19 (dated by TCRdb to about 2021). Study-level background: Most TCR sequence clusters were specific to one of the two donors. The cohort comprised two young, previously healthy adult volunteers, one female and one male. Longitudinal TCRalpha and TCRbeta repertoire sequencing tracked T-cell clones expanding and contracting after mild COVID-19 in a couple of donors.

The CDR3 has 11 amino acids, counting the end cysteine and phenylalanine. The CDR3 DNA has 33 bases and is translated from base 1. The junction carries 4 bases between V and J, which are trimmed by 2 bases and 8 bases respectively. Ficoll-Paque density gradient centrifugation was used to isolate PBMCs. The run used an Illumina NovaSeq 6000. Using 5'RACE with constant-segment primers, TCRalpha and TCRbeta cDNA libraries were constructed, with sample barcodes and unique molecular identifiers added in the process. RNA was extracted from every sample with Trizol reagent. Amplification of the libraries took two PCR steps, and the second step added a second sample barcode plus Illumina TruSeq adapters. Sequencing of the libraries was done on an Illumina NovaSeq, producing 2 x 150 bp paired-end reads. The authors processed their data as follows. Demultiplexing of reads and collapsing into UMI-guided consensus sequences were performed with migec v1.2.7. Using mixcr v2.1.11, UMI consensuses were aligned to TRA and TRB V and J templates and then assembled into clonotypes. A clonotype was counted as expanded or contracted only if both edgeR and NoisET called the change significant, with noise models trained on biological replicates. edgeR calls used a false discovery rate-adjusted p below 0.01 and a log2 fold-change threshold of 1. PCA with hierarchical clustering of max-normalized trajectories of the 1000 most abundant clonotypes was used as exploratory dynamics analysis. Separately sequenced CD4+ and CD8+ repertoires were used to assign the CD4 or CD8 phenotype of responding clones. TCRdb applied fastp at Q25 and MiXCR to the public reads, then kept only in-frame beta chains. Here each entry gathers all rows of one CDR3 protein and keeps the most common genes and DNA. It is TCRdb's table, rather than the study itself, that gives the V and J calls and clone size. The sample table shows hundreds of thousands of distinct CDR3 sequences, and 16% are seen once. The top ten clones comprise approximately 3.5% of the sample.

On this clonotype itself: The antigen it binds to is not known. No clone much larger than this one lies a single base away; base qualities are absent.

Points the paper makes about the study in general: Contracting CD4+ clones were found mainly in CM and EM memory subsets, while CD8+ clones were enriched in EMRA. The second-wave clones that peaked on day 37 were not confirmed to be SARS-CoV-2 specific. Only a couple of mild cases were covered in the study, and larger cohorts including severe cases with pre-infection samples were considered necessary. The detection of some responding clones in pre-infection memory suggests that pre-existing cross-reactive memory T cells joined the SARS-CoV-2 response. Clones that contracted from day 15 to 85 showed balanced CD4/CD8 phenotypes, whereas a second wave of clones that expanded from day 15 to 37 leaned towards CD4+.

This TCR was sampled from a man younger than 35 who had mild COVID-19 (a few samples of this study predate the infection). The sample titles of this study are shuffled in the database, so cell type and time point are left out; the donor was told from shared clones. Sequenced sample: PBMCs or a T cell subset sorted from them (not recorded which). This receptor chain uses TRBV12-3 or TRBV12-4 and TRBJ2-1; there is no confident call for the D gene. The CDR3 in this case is CASSLSDEQFF. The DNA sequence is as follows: TGTGCCAGCAGTTTAAGCGATGAGCAGTTCTTC.